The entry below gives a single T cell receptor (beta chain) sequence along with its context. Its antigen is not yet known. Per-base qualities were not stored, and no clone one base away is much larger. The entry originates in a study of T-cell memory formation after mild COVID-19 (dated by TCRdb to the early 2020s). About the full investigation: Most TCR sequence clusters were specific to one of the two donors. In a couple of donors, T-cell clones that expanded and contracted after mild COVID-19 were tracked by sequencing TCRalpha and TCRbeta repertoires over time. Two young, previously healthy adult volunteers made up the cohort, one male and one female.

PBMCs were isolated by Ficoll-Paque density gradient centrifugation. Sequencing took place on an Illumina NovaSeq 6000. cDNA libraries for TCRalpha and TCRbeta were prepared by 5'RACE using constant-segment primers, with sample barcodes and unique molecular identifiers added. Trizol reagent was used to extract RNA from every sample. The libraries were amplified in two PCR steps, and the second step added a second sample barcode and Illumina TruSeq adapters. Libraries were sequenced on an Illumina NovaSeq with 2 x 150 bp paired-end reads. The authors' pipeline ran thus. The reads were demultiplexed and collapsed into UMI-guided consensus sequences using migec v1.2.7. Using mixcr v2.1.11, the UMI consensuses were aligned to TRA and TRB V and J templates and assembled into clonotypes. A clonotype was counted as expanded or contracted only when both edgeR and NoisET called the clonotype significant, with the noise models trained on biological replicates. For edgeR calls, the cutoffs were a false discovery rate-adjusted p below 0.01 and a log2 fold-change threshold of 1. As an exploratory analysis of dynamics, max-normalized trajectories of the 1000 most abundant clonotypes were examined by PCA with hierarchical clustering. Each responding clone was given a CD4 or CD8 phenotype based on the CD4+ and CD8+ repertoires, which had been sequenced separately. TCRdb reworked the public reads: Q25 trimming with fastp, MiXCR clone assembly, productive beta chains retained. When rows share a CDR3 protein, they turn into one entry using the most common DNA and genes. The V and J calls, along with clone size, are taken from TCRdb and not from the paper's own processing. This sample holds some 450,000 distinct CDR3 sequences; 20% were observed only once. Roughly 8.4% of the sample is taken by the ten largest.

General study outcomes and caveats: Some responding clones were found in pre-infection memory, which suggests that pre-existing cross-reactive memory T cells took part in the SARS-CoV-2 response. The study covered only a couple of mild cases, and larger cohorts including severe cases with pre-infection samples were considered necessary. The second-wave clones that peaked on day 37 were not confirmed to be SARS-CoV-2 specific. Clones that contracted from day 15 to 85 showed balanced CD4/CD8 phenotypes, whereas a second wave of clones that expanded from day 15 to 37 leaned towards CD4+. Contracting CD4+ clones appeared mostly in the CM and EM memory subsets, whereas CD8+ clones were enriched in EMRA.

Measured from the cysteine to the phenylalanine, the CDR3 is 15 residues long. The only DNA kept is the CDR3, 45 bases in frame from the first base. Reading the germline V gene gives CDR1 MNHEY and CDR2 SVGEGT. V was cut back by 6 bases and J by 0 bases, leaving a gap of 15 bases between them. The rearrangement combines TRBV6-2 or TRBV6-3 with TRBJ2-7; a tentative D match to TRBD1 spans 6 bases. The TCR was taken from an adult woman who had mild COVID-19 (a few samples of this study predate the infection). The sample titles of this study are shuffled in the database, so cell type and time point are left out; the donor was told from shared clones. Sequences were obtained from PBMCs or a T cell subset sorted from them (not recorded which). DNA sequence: TGTGCCAGCAGCTCGACAGGTGCCAGCTCCTACGAGCAGTACTTC. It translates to CASSSTGASSYEQYF.